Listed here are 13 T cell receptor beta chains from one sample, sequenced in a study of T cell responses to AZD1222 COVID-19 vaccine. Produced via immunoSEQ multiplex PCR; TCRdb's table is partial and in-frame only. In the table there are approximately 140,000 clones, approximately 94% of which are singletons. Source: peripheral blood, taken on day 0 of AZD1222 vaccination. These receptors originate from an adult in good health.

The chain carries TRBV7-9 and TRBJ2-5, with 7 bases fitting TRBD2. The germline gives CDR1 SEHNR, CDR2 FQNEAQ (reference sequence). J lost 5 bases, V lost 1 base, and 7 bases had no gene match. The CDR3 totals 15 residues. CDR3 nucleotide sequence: TGTGCCAGCAGCTTAGAGGGAGGGCGAGGGGAGACCCAGTACTTC. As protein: CASSLEGGRGETQYF. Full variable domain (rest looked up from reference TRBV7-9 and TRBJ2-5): DTGVSQNPRHKITKRGQNVTFRCDPISEHNRLYWYRQTLGQGPEFLTYFQNEAQLEKSRLLSDRFSAERPKGSFSTLEIQRTEQGDSAMYLCASSLEGGRGETQYFGPGTRLLVL.

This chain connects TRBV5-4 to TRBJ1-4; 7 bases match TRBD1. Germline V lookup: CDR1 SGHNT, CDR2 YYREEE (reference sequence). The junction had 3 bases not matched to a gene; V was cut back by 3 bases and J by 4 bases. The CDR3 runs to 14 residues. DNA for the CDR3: TGTGCCAGCAGCTCGGGACAGCTTAATGAAAAACTGTTTTTT. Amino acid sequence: CASSSGQLNEKLFF.

The CDR3 reads CASSPVVVYGYTF. The CDR3, as DNA: TGTGCCAGCAGCCCCGTTGTTGTCTATGGCTACACCTTC. V usage is TRBV12-3 or TRBV12-4 and J usage is TRBJ1-2; D gene ambiguous. The CDR3 has 13 amino acids. V lost 6 bases and J lost 4, with 12 bases in between.

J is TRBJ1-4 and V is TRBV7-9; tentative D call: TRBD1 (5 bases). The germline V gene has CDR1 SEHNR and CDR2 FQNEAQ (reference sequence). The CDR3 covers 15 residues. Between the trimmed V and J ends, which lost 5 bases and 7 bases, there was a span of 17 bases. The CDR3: CASSMTGTRSEKLFF. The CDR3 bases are TGTGCCAGCAGCATGACCGGGACCCGCAGTGAAAAACTGTTTTTT.

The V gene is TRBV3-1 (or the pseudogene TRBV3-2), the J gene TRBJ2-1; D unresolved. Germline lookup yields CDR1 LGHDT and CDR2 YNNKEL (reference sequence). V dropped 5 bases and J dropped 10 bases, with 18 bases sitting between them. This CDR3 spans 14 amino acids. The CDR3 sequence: CASSVRNRAEEQFF. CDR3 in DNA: TGTGCCAGCAGCGTACGAAATAGGGCCGAGGAGCAGTTCTTC.

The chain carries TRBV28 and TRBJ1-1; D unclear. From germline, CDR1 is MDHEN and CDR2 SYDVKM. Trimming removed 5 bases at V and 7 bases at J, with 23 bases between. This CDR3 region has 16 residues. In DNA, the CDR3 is TGTGCCAGCAGTGGAACCCCAGTCCGGAGAGGGAATGAAGCTTTCTTT. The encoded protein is CASSGTPVRRGNEAFF.

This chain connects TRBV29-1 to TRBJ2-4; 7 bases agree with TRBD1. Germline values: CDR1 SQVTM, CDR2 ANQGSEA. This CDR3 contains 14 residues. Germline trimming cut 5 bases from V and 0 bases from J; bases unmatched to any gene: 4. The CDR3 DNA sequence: TGCAGCGTTCAAAGGGGGCTAGCCAAAAACATTCAGTACTTC. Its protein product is CSVQRGLAKNIQYF.

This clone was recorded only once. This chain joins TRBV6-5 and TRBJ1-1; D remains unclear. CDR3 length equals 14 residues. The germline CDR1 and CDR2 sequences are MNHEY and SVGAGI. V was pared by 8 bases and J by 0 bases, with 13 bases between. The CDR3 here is CASRDTSMNTEAFF. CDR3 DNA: TGTGCCAGCCGAGACACGAGCATGAACACTGAAGCTTTCTTT.

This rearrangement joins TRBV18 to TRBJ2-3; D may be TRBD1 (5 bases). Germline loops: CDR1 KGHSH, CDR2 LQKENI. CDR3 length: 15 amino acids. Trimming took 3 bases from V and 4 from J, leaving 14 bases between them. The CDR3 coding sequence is TGTGCCAGCTCACCTGAATACAGGAAGCCAGATACGCAGTATTTT. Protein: CASSPEYRKPDTQYF.

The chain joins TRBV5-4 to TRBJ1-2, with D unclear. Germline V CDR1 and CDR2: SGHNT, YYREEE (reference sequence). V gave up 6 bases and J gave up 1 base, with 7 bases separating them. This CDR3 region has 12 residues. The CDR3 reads CASTGSNYGYTF. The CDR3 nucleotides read TGTGCCAGCACGGGCAGTAACTATGGCTACACCTTC.

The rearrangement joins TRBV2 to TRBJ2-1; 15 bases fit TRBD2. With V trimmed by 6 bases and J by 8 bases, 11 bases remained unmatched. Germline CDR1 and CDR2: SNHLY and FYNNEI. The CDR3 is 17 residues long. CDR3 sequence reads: CASSGGLAGGLGDEQFF. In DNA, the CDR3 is TGTGCCAGCAGCGGGGGACTAGCGGGAGGATTAGGGGATGAGCAGTTCTTC.

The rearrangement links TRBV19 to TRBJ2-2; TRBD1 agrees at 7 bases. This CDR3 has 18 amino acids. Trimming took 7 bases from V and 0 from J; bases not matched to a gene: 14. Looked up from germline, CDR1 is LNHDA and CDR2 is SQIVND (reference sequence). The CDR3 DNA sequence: TGTGCCAGTAATAAAATCGACAGGGCCCCACCGAACACCGGGGAGCTGTTTTTT. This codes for CASNKIDRAPPNTGELFF.

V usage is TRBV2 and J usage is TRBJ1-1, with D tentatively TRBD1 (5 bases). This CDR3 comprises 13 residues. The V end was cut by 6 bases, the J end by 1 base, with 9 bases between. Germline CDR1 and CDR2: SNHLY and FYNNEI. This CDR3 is CASRGQPNTEAFF. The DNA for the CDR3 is TGTGCCAGCAGAGGACAACCGAACACTGAAGCTTTCTTT. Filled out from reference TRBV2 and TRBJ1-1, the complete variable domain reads EPEVTQTPSHQVTQMGQEVILRCVPISNHLYFYWYRQILGQKVEFLVSFYNNEISEKSEIFDDQFSVERPDGSNFTLKIRSTKLEDSAMYFCASRGQPNTEAFFGQGTRLTVV.